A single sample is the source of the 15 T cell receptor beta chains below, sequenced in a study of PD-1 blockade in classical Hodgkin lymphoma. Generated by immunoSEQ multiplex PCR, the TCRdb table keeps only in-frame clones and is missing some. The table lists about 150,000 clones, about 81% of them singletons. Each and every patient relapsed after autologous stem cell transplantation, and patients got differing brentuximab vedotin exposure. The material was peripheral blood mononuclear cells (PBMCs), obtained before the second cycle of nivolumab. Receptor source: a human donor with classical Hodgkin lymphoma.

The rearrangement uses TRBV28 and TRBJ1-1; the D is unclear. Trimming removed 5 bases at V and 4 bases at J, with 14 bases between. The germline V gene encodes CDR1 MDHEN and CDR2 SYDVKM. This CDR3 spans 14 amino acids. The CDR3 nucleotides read TGTGCCAGCAGTAGACTCCCGTTACCCACTGAAGCTTTCTTT. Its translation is CASSRLPLPTEAFF.

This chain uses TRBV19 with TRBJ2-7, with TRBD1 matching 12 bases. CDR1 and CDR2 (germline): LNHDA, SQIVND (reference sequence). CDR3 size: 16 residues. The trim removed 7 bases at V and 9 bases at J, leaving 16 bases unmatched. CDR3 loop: CASTEHRDRGRPRQYF. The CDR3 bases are TGTGCCAGTACCGAGCACCGGGACAGGGGGCGGCCAAGGCAGTACTTC.

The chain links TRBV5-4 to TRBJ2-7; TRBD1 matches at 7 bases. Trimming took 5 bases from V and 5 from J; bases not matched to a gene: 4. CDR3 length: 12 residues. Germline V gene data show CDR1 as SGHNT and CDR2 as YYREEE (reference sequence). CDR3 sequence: CASSFDRDEQYF. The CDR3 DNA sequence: TGTGCCAGCAGTTTTGACAGGGACGAGCAGTACTTC.

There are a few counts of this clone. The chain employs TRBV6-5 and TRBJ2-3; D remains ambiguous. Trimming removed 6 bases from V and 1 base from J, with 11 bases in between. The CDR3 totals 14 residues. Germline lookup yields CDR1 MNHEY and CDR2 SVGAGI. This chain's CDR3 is CASSPPEGTDTQYF. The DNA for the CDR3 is TGTGCCAGCAGCCCCCCGGAAGGCACAGATACGCAGTATTTT.

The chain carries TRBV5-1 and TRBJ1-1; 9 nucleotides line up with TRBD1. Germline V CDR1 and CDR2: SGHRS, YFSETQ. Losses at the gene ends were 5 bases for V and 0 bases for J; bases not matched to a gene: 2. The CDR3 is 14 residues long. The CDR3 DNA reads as TGCGCCAGCAGGGACAGGGGTCTGAACACTGAAGCTTTCTTT. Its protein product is CASRDRGLNTEAFF.

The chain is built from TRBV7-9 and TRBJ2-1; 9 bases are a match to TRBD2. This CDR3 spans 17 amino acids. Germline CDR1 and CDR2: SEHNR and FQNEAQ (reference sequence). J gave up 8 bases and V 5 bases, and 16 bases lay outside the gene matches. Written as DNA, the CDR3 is TGTGCCAGCAGCCCCCGACTAGCGGTTATGACGAGTGATGAGCAGTTCTTC. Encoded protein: CASSPRLAVMTSDEQFF.

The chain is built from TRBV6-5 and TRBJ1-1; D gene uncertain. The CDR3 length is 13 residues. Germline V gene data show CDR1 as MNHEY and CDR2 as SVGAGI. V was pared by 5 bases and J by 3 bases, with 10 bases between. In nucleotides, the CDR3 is TGTGCCAGCAGTGATTCCTGGTACACTGAAGCTTTCTTT. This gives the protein CASSDSWYTEAFF.

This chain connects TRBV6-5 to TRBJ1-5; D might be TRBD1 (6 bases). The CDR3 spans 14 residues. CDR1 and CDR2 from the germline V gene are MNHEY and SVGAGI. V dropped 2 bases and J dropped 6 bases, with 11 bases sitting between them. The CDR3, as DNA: TGTGCCAGCAGTTACATCAGGGGTGGTCAGCCCCAGCATTTT. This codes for CASSYIRGGQPQHF.

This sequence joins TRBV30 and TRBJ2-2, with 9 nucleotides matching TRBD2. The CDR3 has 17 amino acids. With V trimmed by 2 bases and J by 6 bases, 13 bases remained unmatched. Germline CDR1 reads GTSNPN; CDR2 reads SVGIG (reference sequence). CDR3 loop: CAWSPFGTSSFSGELFF. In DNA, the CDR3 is TGTGCCTGGAGTCCATTCGGGACTAGCTCTTTTTCCGGGGAGCTGTTTTTT.

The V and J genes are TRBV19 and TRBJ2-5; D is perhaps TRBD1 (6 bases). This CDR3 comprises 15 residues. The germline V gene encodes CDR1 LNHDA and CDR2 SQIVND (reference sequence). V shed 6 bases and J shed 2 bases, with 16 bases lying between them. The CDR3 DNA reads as TGTGCCAGTAGACCTCGACAGGCCGCACAAGAGACCCAGTACTTC. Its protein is CASRPRQAAQETQYF.

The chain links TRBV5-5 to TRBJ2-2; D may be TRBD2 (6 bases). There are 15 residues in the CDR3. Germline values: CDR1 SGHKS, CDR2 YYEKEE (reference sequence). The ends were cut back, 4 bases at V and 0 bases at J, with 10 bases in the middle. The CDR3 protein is CASSHAGSNTGELFF. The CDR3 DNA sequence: TGTGCCAGCAGCCACGCGGGGTCGAACACCGGGGAGCTGTTTTTT.

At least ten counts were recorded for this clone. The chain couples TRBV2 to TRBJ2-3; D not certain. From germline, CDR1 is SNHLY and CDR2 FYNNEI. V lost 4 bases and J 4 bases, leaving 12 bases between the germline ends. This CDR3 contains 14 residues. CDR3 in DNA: TGTGCCAGCAGTGGGGAAGAGTTCGCAGATACGCAGTATTTT. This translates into CASSGEEFADTQYF.

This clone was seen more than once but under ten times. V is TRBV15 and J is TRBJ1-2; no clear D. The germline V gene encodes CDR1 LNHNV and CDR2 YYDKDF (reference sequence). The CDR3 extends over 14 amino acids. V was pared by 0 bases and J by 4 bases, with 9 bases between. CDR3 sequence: CATSRDLQFYGYTF. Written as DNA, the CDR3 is TGTGCCACCAGCAGAGATTTACAGTTCTATGGCTACACCTTC.

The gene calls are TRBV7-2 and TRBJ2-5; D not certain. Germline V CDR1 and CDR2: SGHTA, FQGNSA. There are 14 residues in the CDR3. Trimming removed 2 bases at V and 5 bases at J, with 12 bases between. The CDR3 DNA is TGTGCCAGCAGCTTACCAGGTTTCGGGGAGACCCAGTACTTC. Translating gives CASSLPGFGETQYF.

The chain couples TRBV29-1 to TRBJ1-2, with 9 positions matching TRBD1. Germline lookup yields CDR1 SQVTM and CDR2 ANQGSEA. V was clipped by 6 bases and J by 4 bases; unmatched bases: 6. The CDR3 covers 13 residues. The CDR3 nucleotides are TGCAGCGTACTGGGACAGGGAGGCTATGGCTACACCTTC. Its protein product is CSVLGQGGYGYTF. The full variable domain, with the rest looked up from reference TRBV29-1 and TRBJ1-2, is SAVISQKPSRDICQRGTSLTIQCQVDSQVTMMFWYRQQPGQSLTLIATANQGSEATYESGFVIDKFPISRPNLTFSTLTVSNMSPEDSSIYLCSVLGQGGYGYTFGSGTRLTVV.